The 31 T cell receptor beta chains below were found in one sample sequenced in a study of CD8 T cells in ankylosing spondylitis. Findings and limits, study-wide: A TCR beta motif of eight or nine highly homologous variants seemed to mark ankylosing spondylitis blood.

The antigens of these receptors remain unknown. TCRdb itself ran the 5' RACE reads through MiXCR, one entry per CDR3 protein. The repertoire holds about 450,000 distinct CDR3 sequences, with approximately 26% as singletons. Sequenced sample: blood, either unsorted or a sorted T cell fraction (not recorded which). Receptor source: a male donor with ankylosing spondylitis.

The rearrangement links TRBV6-1 to TRBJ2-3, with unresolved D. The germline V gene encodes CDR1 MNHNS and CDR2 SASEGT. Between the trimmed V and J ends, which lost 6 bases and 7 bases, there was a span of 17 bases. The CDR3 sequence is 14 residues long. This chain's CDR3 is CASRQDNSMNTQYF. The DNA for the CDR3 is TGTGCCAGCAGGCAGGATAACTCTATGAATACGCAGTATTTT.

This clonotype was observed a few times. The V and J genes are TRBV11-2 and TRBJ1-2; no firm D call. The CDR3 has 16 amino acids. The germline V gene has CDR1 SGHAT and CDR2 FQNNGV. The V end lost 1 base, the J end lost 4 bases, and 16 bases lay between the germline ends. The CDR3 nucleotides read TGTGCCAGCAGCTTAGGCCGGGGTTTCATCAGCTATGGCTACACCTTC. The encoded protein is CASSLGRGFISYGYTF.

A few counts support this clonotype. The chain uses TRBV10-2 and TRBJ2-1, with 9 bases matching TRBD2. Per the germline V gene, CDR1 is WSHSY and CDR2 is SAAADI. The V gene end was trimmed by 7 bases and the J gene end by 2 bases; junction bases not matched to a gene: 6. This CDR3 is 15 amino acids long. The CDR3 nucleotides are TGCGCCAGCACTCTACTAGCGGGTACCTACAATGAGCAGTTCTTC. Amino acids: CASTLLAGTYNEQFF.

The V and J genes are TRBV29-1 and TRBJ1-2, with a tentative D call TRBD1 (6 bases). The length of the CDR3 is 12 residues. Germline V lookup: CDR1 SQVTM, CDR2 ANQGSEA. V lost 3 bases and J 4 bases, leaving 9 bases between the germline ends. As DNA, the CDR3 is TGCAGCGTTGAGACAGGACGCTATGGCTACACCTTC. Translation: CSVETGRYGYTF. The variable domain in full, completed from reference TRBV29-1 and TRBJ1-2, reads SAVISQKPSRDICQRGTSLTIQCQVDSQVTMMFWYRQQPGQSLTLIATANQGSEATYESGFVIDKFPISRPNLTFSTLTVSNMSPEDSSIYLCSVETGRYGYTFGSGTRLTVV.

The V and J genes are TRBV6-1 and TRBJ1-2; tentative D call: TRBD1 (5 bases). The CDR3 contains 14 residues. CDR1 is MNHNS and CDR2 is SASEGT in the germline V gene. Trimming removed 7 bases from V and 8 bases from J, with 20 bases in between. Here the CDR3 reads CASTQPPGARGYTF. CDR3 nucleotide sequence: TGTGCCAGCACCCAGCCTCCCGGGGCGCGGGGCTACACCTTC.

Many counts were recorded for this clonotype. The chain employs TRBV5-1 and TRBJ2-1, with D perhaps TRBD2 (6 bases). Per germline, CDR1 SGHRS and CDR2 YFSETQ. The CDR3 runs to 17 residues. The V and J ends lost 3 bases and 5 bases respectively, with 21 bases between them. CDR3 DNA: TGCGCCAGCAGCTCCTCCCATGGGGGGATAAAGGACAATGAGCAGTTCTTC. The encoded protein is CASSSSHGGIKDNEQFF.

This sequence joins TRBV18 and TRBJ1-1, with a weak D call TRBD1 (5 bases). V was clipped by 3 bases and J by 1 base, with 15 bases between them. The CDR3 extends over 16 amino acids. From germline, CDR1 is KGHSH and CDR2 LQKENI. CDR3 nucleotide sequence: TGTGCCAGCTCACCTCTCATGACAGAGAGGAACACTGAAGCTTTCTTT. The encoded protein is CASSPLMTERNTEAFF.

This sequence joins TRBV21-1 and TRBJ2-5. TRBV21-1 is an annotated pseudogene. There are 14 residues in the CDR3. CDR3 sequence reads: CASSKAGLKETQYF. As DNA, the CDR3 is TGTGCCAGCAGCAAAGCGGGTCTGAAAGAGACCCAGTACTTC.

CDR3 amino acids: CASSEGADTQYF. The CDR3 DNA follows: TGTGCCAGCAGTGAAGGGGCAGATACGCAGTATTTT. This chain connects TRBV2 to TRBJ2-3; no definite D call. Germline V lookup: CDR1 SNHLY, CDR2 FYNNEI. CDR3 length equals 12 residues. Trimming removed 1 base at V and 4 bases at J, with 3 bases between.

This clonotype was counted a few times. The rearrangement links TRBV4-2 to TRBJ1-5; D is uncertain. Germline assignment: CDR1 LGHNA and CDR2 YNFKEQ. The CDR3 is 14 residues long. Trimming cost V 0 bases and J 6 bases, with 9 bases left between them. Here the CDR3 reads CASSQDRELQPQHF. The CDR3 DNA reads TGTGCCAGCAGCCAAGATAGAGAACTTCAGCCCCAGCATTTT.

This clonotype appeared many times. This sequence joins TRBV29-1 and TRBJ2-7; 8 bases agree with TRBD1. Losses at the gene ends were 3 bases for V and 5 bases for J; bases not matched to a gene: 0. Germline loops: CDR1 SQVTM, CDR2 ANQGSEA. The CDR3 spans 11 residues. CDR3 nucleotides: TGCAGCGTTGAGACAGGGGACGAGCAGTACGTC. Protein: CSVETGDEQYV.

The chain couples TRBV14 to TRBJ2-1, with 9 bases identical to TRBD2. This CDR3 comprises 17 residues. V dropped 3 bases and J dropped 8; count of bases not matched to a gene: 14. The germline CDR1 and CDR2 sequences are SGHDN and FVKESK. Here the CDR3 reads CASSQDSYLAGEDEQFF. The DNA for the CDR3 is TGTGCCAGCAGCCAGGACAGCTATTTAGCGGGAGAGGATGAGCAGTTCTTC. Full variable domain (missing parts from reference TRBV14 and TRBJ2-1): EAGVTQFPSHSVIEKGQTVTLRCDPISGHDNLYWYRRVMGKEIKFLLHFVKESKQDESGMPNNRFLAERTGGTYSTLKVQPAELEDSGVYFCASSQDSYLAGEDEQFFGPGTRLTVL.

This clonotype was counted many times. An end of the junction differs from the germline gene, which may be a read error. CDR3 region: CASSLDPTGELFF. For the CDR3, the DNA is TGTGCCAGCAGCCTGGACCCCACCGGGGAGCTGTTTTTT. The rearrangement uses TRBV5-1 and TRBJ2-2; no firm D call. Germline values: CDR1 SGHRS, CDR2 YFSETQ. The length of the CDR3 is 13 residues.

V is TRBV29-1 and J is TRBJ1-4; D is uncertain. CDR1 and CDR2 from the germline V gene are SQVTM and ANQGSEA. The CDR3 loop spans 12 amino acids. The V end lost 7 bases, the J end lost 8 bases, and 14 bases lay between the germline ends. The CDR3 DNA follows: TGCAGCGCTTCGGGCCTCGGGGAAAAACTGTTTTTT. Translated: CSASGLGEKLFF.

This clonotype has just a few counts. The chain uses TRBV10-1 and TRBJ2-1, with 10 bases aligning to TRBD2. Trimming cost V 2 bases and J 8 bases; bases outside gene matches: 6. Germline V gene sequence: CDR1 WNHNN, CDR2 SYGVQD (reference sequence). This CDR3 is built from 15 residues. CDR3 sequence: CASSEPRTSGDEQFF. Here the CDR3 DNA reads TGCGCCAGCAGTGAGCCAAGGACTAGCGGAGATGAGCAGTTCTTC.

This clonotype was observed a few times. This rearrangement joins TRBV19 to TRBJ2-2; D gene unclear. The CDR3 length is 13 residues. Trimming removed 1 base from V and 6 bases from J, with 6 bases in between. Germline values: CDR1 LNHDA, CDR2 SQIVND (reference sequence). Here the CDR3 DNA reads TGTGCCAGTAGTATAGTGGACCCCGGGGAGCTGTTTTTT. It codes for CASSIVDPGELFF.

This clonotype has a handful of counts. V is TRBV7-2 and J is TRBJ1-6; D gene ambiguous. V lost 1 base and J lost 10, with 14 bases in between. The V gene's germline CDR1 is SGHTA and CDR2 FQGNSA. There are 15 residues in the CDR3. The CDR3 reads CASSLGQRKGSPLHF. The CDR3 DNA is TGTGCCAGCAGCTTAGGGCAGAGGAAGGGCTCACCCCTCCACTTT.

The rearrangement uses TRBV10-3 and TRBJ2-1, with D perhaps matching TRBD2 (5 bases). V gave up 4 bases and J gave up 10 bases, with 26 bases separating them. Per germline, CDR1 ENHRY and CDR2 SYGVKD. This CDR3 region has 17 residues. The CDR3 here is CAISGAHEGGNPGEQFF. CDR3 coding DNA: TGTGCCATCAGTGGGGCCCACGAGGGCGGAAACCCGGGGGAGCAGTTCTTC.

The rearrangement links TRBV4-1 to TRBJ2-2, with no clear D. CDR1 and CDR2 from the germline V gene are MGHRA and YSYEKL. The CDR3 has 15 residues. With 2 bases removed from V and 1 base from J, the gap between germline ends came to 8 bases. CDR3 loop: CASSQLSRNTGELFF. CDR3 DNA sequence: TGCGCCAGCAGCCAATTATCCCGGAACACCGGGGAGCTGTTTTTT.

The chain carries TRBV6-1 and TRBJ2-3; D remains ambiguous. Per the germline V gene, CDR1 is MNHNS and CDR2 is SASEGT. The CDR3 runs 15 residues. Trimming shortened V by 2 bases and J by 3 bases, and 12 bases separated the two germline ends. CDR3: CASSEFSRATDTQYF. CDR3 coding DNA: TGTGCCAGCAGTGAATTTAGCAGAGCGACAGATACGCAGTATTTT.

This clonotype came up a few times. The V and J genes are TRBV20-1 and TRBJ1-6, with D tentatively TRBD1 (5 bases). Trimming took 0 bases from V and 7 from J, leaving 10 bases between them. The CDR3 length is 14 residues. Germline CDR1 reads DFQATT; CDR2 reads SNEGSKA (reference sequence). CDR3 DNA: TGCAGTGCTAGAGATGGTGACAGAAATTCACCCCTCCACTTT. Protein: CSARDGDRNSPLHF.

This clonotype appeared a few times. CDR3 sequence: CASSKRENEQFF. The CDR3 region has the DNA TGTGCCAGCAGTAAACGGGAGAATGAGCAGTTCTTC. The chain employs TRBV6-2 or TRBV6-3 and TRBJ2-1; possibly TRBD2 for D (6 bases). V was shortened by 5 bases and J by 7 bases, with 9 bases between the two germline ends. This CDR3 has 12 amino acids. Germline V gene data show CDR1 as MNHEY and CDR2 as SVGEGT.

V gene TRBV19 combines with J gene TRBJ2-7, with D possibly being TRBD1 or TRBD2 (5 bases each). Germline CDR1 LNHDA, CDR2 SQIVND (reference sequence). Trimming shortened V by 4 bases and J by 2 bases, and 15 bases separated the two germline ends. The CDR3 contains 15 residues. CDR3 residues: CASSNPRDGTYEQYF. The CDR3 DNA reads TGTGCCAGTAGTAACCCCCGGGACGGAACCTACGAGCAGTACTTC.

The V gene is TRBV14, the J gene TRBJ1-1; maybe TRBD1 (6 bases). The V gene lost 0 bases and the J gene lost 5 bases, with 16 bases spanning the gap. Germline CDR1 and CDR2: SGHDN and FVKESK. This CDR3 comprises 16 residues. CDR3 loop: CASSQDLAGVETEAFF. The DNA for the CDR3 is TGTGCCAGCAGCCAAGATCTCGCAGGGGTTGAAACTGAAGCTTTCTTT.

This clonotype has more than one count but fewer than ten. CDR3 coding DNA: TGTGCCAGCAGTTACTCCGGTGGTAGCGAGTCTTTCAGTGAGCAGTTCTTC. Residues: CASSYSGGSESFSEQFF. The chain couples TRBV6-5 to TRBJ2-1, with D maybe TRBD2 (5 bases). V lost 0 bases to trimming and J lost 9 bases, with 21 bases between them. Germline V CDR1 and CDR2: MNHEY, SVGAGI. The CDR3 has 17 amino acids.

The chain employs TRBV2 and TRBJ1-5, with TRBD1 identical over 7 bases. The CDR3 covers 17 residues. V was pared by 3 bases and J by 1 base, with 9 bases of the junction left unmatched. CDR1 is SNHLY and CDR2 is FYNNEI in the germline V gene. CDR3 DNA sequence: TGTGCCAGCAGTGACGCGACAGGGAGTGACAGCAATCAGCCCCAGCATTTT. Protein: CASSDATGSDSNQPQHF.

This clonotype came up a few times. The chain links TRBV20-1 to TRBJ2-3; D is uncertain. CDR1 DFQATT and CDR2 SNEGSKA come from the germline V gene (reference sequence). This CDR3 has 13 residues. V gave up 7 bases and J gave up 1 base, with 12 bases separating them. The DNA for the CDR3 is TGCAGTGTTCGATCGCTACGCACAGATACGCAGTATTTT. It encodes CSVRSLRTDTQYF.

This clonotype appeared a few times. The chain joins TRBV6-1 to TRBJ2-2; TRBD2 matches at 11 bases. In germline, CDR1 is MNHNS, CDR2 SASEGT. The V gene end was trimmed by 5 bases and the J gene end by 7 bases; junction bases not matched to a gene: 6. The CDR3 length is 15 residues. The CDR3 reads CASSPLAGGIGELFF. As DNA, the CDR3 is TGTGCCAGCAGTCCTCTAGCGGGAGGAATCGGGGAGCTGTTTTTT.

This clonotype was seen a handful of times. This chain joins TRBV20-1 and TRBJ2-1; TRBD2 might be the D (6 bases). Trimming pared 5 bases from V and 5 bases from J, leaving 22 bases between. Germline V lookup: CDR1 DFQATT, CDR2 SNEGSKA (reference sequence). The CDR3 sequence is 16 residues long. This chain's CDR3 is CSAGPAGRRLNNEQFF. The CDR3, as DNA: TGCAGTGCTGGCCCTGCGGGAAGAAGGCTGAACAATGAGCAGTTCTTC.

The rearrangement joins TRBV5-1 to TRBJ1-2; D call uncertain. Between the trimmed V and J ends, which lost 0 bases and 8 bases, there was a span of 14 bases. Germline CDR1 SGHRS, CDR2 YFSETQ. The CDR3 extends over 14 amino acids. CDR3 nucleotide sequence: TGCGCCAGCAGCTTGGCCCTGGCAGATGGGGGCTACACCTTC. Its protein product is CASSLALADGGYTF.

The V gene is TRBV6-1, the J gene TRBJ2-7; perhaps D is TRBD1 or TRBD2 (5 bases each). Germline lookup yields CDR1 MNHNS and CDR2 SASEGT. This CDR3 region has 13 residues. The V end lost 1 base, the J end lost 7 bases, and 11 bases lay between the germline ends. The CDR3 nucleotides are TGTGCCAGCAGTGAAGGGGACCTTTGGGAGCAGTACGTC. Amino acids: CASSEGDLWEQYV.